The clone carrying this T cell receptor (beta chain) has only one observation. Combining a sample-barcoded 5' primer with a J-beta primer mix, a second PCR ran for roughly 7 to 12 cycles. Via MiXCR, TCRdb re-called the 5' RACE reads, giving one row per CDR3 protein. This table has about 640,000 distinct CDR3 sequences, about 54% appearing once. The length of the CDR3 is 15 residues. Germline CDR1 reads LGHDT; CDR2 reads YNNKEL (reference sequence). The sample comes from a study of blood T cells in healthy people across ages. The material sequenced was blood. The clonotype comes from a man in his 60s in good health. This chain joins TRBV3-1 and TRBJ2-4; no clear D gene. The J call may not be correct, given that the DNA end is closer to TRBJ2-7. For the CDR3, the DNA is TGTGCCAGCAGCCAAGGTCACGGCTTTGCCTACGAGCAGTACTTC. The encoded protein is CASSQGHGFAYEQYF.